A single T cell receptor beta chain is shown here with its context. The entry originates in a study of shared clonotypes between healthy human individuals. On sorted subsets, replicate PCRs used about 0.2 ug DNA, or some 27,000 T cell genomes. Profiling relied on immunoSEQ multiplex PCR, and the TCRdb table lists in-frame clones only, not all of them. The sample records roughly 2 million clones, approximately 94% being singletons. CD8 cells regarded as naive lacked CD45RO, were positively chosen for CCR7, and omitted terminally differentiated effector memory CD45RA+ cells. V was pared by 2 bases and J by 7 bases, with 6 bases between. There are 11 residues in the CDR3. Germline values: CDR1 SQVTM, CDR2 ANQGSEA.

What was sequenced was naive CD8+ T cells sorted from blood. The TCR was taken from a man younger than 35 in good health. The gene calls are TRBV29-1 and TRBJ2-1, with unresolved D. CDR3 nucleotide sequence: TGCAGCGTTGAACTCCCAAATGAGCAGTTCTTC. This encodes CSVELPNEQFF.